This T cell receptor (beta chain) was captured by sequencing in a study of beta chain features in type 1 diabetes (dated by TCRdb to between 2018 and 2020). Looking at the study overall: No differences in mean age, gender distribution, total cell number or subset yield were found between patients and healthy donors. A total of 107,917,701 sorted cells were examined across all samples, and a strong correlation was observed between cell number per subset and RNA yield. In the study, recently diagnosed type 1 diabetes patients and matched healthy donors were compared on the TCRB repertoires of their sorted circulating CD4+ T cell subsets. Naive and central memory subsets were obtained from all 30 or so donors, but regulatory and stem cell-like memory subsets were isolated from only 8 patients and roughly eight healthy donors.

A single peripheral blood draw of 95 to 150 mL on average was collected from each donor into heparinised tubes. A BD FACSAria II was used to sort naive, central memory, regulatory and stem cell-like memory CD4+ T cells with a panel that included CD45RO, CCR7, CD25, CD127, CD95 and CD27. A purity above 95% was achieved for all sorted populations. PBMCs were separated immediately by Lymphoprep density gradient centrifugation and were stained directly, without being cultured. Samples were stained and sorted in pairs, with one healthy donor and one patient per experiment, so that batch effects were minimized. The entire isolated RNA was reverse transcribed using the High Capacity cDNA Reverse Transcription Kit, and thus expressed TCRB transcripts were sequenced. Naive, central memory and regulatory T cell samples underwent deep immunoSEQ sequencing, averaging roughly 3.3 million total reads per sample. Sorted cells were lysed in RLT buffer, and RNA was extracted using DNase-treated RNeasy Micro or Mini kits according to cell number. Each cell subset was processed separately to prevent cross-contamination, with patient and healthy donor samples processed together. Using the immunoSEQ multiplex PCR, TCRB sequences were amplified from cDNA into 87-bp fragments spanning the CDR3 region. Sequencing of the amplicons was performed on the Illumina HiSeq platform. Processing in the source paper ran as follows. PCR bias was computationally corrected using synthetic template baselines, reads within Hamming distance 2 were collapsed, and singletons that could not be merged were discarded. Reads were aligned against IMGT to assign V, D and J genes, CDR3 length and insertions or deletions at six rearrangement sites. Within each subset, clonotype counts were normalized to sorted cell number, and only after that were true diversity and Gini coefficients computed with the tcR R package. The overlap coefficient, calculated on TCRB nucleotide sequences, was used to quantify repertoire sharing. Out-of-frame TCRB sequences from naive cells were analyzed as a proxy for the pre-selection repertoire. TCRdb carries this immuneACCESS record with in-frame sequences only. Its versions omit some clonotypes, under half of them owing to an unresolved V gene in the studies checked, with the rest unexplained. That table gives V, J and clone size, and the DNA gave D and trimming. Counted in this sample were roughly 340,000 clones; about 13% of them appeared once. The biggest ten clones account for about 0.015% of the sample.

This clone has only a few counts. Its antigen remains undetermined. No base-level quality is on record; no much larger clone is a single base apart. From cysteine to phenylalanine, the CDR3 is 16 amino acids long. Only the CDR3 DNA is retained, 48 bases long and in frame from the first base. V is pared back by 2 bases and J by 2 bases, with 15 bases lying between the germline termini. Per the germline V gene (reference sequence), SGHNT is the CDR1 and YYREEE is the CDR2. General study outcomes and caveats: Shorter templates might have been favored by PCR, but patient and control samples were amplified and corrected together, so both groups would have been affected equally by any skew. Fewer insertions and more nucleotide deletions at VDJ recombination sites were observed in patients with type 1 diabetes, implying thymic rearrangement abnormalities. Because the HLA sub-analyses included only small numbers of individuals, any influence of HLA type on TCRB rearrangement was left unresolved. The naive, central memory and regulatory TCRB repertoires appeared to resemble one another more closely among patients than among healthy donors. Because cDNA was sequenced instead of genomic DNA, activated cells with high expression could be over-represented, although the groups did not differ in activation or CD3 levels. A moderate but significant shortening of TCRB CDR3 length was observed in type 1 diabetes patients in all four CD4+ subsets.

This receptor was obtained from a woman younger than 35 with type 1 diabetes. The chain is assembled from TRBV5-4 and TRBJ2-3, with TRBD2 as a weak D call on 6 bases. The sequencing sample was made of naive CD4+ T cells from blood. The meaning of the sample's cell subset or site label: true naive CD4+ T cells. CDR3 sequence: CASSLSRWRATDTQYF. The nucleotide sequence reads as follows: TGTGCCAGCAGCTTAAGCCGGTGGAGGGCCACAGATACGCAGTATTTT.